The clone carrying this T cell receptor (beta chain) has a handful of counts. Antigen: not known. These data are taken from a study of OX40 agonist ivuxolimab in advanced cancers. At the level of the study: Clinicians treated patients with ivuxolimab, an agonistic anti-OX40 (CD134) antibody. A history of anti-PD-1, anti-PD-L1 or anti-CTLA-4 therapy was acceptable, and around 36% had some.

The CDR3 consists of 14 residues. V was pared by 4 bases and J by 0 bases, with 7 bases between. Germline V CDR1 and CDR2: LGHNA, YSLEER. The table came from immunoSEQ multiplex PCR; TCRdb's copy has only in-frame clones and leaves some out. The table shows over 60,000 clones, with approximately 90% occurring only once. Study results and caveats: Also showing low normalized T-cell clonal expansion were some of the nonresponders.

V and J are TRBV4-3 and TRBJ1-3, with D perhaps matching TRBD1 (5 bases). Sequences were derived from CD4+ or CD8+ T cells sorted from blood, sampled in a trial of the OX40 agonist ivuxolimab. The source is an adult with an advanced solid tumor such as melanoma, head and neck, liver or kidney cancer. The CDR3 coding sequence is TGCGCCAGCAGCCTGGGGGGCTCTGGAAACACCATATATTTT. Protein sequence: CASSLGGSGNTIYF.